This T cell receptor beta chain was captured by sequencing in a study of Graves' ophthalmopathy and Graves' hyperthyroidism. Patients in the hyperthyroidism group, adults aged 18 to 65, were newly diagnosed, under 2 months' duration. The sample holds many counts of this clonotype. V was trimmed by 0 bases and J by 6 bases, leaving 5 bases between them. The CDR3 contains 12 residues. Germline V gene data show CDR1 as LGHDT and CDR2 as YNNKEL (reference sequence). The authors amplified TCR beta CDR3 regions, and they did so from RNA transcripts for repertoire sequencing. HTBI primers were employed in first-round RT-PCR, then a second-round multiplex PCR followed. In TCRdb, the multiplex PCR reads were re-called with MiXCR into one record per CDR3 protein. The sample records about 400,000 distinct CDR3 sequences, 15% being singletons.

The chain recombines TRBV3-1 with TRBJ2-5, with D hard to call. This clonotype originated in a woman between 18 and 29 years old with stable Graves' hyperthyroidism. The sample comprised peripheral blood. CDR3 loop: CASSQDEKTQYF. As DNA, the CDR3 is TGTGCCAGCAGCCAAGATGAGAAGACCCAGTACTTC.